The 9 T cell receptor beta chains in this list originate from one sample, sequenced in a study of blood T cell repertoires in COVID-19 (dated by TCRdb to the early 2020s). Library generation was performed with the immunoSEQ multiplex PCR assay. TCRdb mirrors the immuneACCESS table, restricted to in-frame sequences. Some clones are absent from its copies; in checked studies, under half trace to an unresolved V gene, and the reason for the others is unknown. This sample has roughly 140,000 clones in its table, and roughly 80% of those were observed once. The ten largest clones represent about 7.3% of the sample. Sequenced sample: PBMCs or T cells enriched from blood (not recorded which). The receptor set was obtained from a man between 50 and 59 years old who had recovered from COVID-19.

This chain joins TRBV3-1 (or the pseudogene TRBV3-2) and TRBJ2-2, with D uncertain. Trimming stripped 1 base from V and 0 bases from J, with 9 bases between. The germline V gene encodes CDR1 LGHDT and CDR2 YNNKEL (reference sequence). This CDR3 has 16 amino acids. The CDR3 DNA reads as TGTGCCAGCAGCCAAGGGTTAAGCGCGAACACCGGGGAGCTGTTTTTT. Protein product: CASSQGLSANTGELFF.

The rearrangement joins TRBV5-1 to TRBJ1-6; D not certain. The CDR3 is 13 residues long. V gave up 0 bases and J gave up 5 bases, with 3 bases separating them. Looked up from germline, CDR1 is SGHRS and CDR2 is YFSETQ. The CDR3 coding sequence is TGCGCCAGCAGCTTGGCCGATAATTCACCCCTCCACTTT. Its translation: CASSLADNSPLHF.

The V call is TRBV29-1, the J call TRBJ2-3, with a weak D call TRBD1 (6 bases). Germline V gene sequence: CDR1 SQVTM, CDR2 ANQGSEA. The CDR3 contains 13 residues. Trimming removed 5 bases at V and 3 bases at J, with 12 bases between. The CDR3 loop is CSVTQGGTDTQYF. As DNA, the CDR3 is TGCAGCGTTACACAGGGTGGAACAGATACGCAGTATTTT.

Regarding this clone: Other DNA sequences in this sample translate to the same CDR3. The rearrangement uses TRBV5-1 and TRBJ1-1; D uncertain. Germline CDR1 SGHRS, CDR2 YFSETQ. CDR3 length equals 14 residues. Deletions cut 0 bases from V and 1 base from J, with 7 bases between. The DNA of the CDR3 is TGCGCCAGCAGCTTGGGACACAAGAACACTGAAGCTTTCTTT. This translates into CASSLGHKNTEAFF.

J is TRBJ2-7 and V is TRBV2, with 9 positions matching TRBD1. From germline, CDR1 is SNHLY and CDR2 FYNNEI. The CDR3 contains 15 residues. Unmatched junction bases numbered 11, after V lost 6 bases and J lost 5 bases. DNA of the CDR3: TGTGCCAGCAGCTCCCAACAGGGGGCCTCTGACGAGCAGTACTTC. Protein: CASSSQQGASDEQYF.

The CDR3 nucleotides are TGCGCCAGCAGCCCCCTCGGGGTTCTGGGAAACACCATATATTTT. The encoded protein is CASSPLGVLGNTIYF. This chain uses TRBV4-1 with TRBJ1-3, with D hard to call. The CDR3 is 15 residues long. V was cut by 4 bases and J by 4 bases, with 14 bases left in between. Germline-derived CDR1 and CDR2 are MGHRA and YSYEKL.

The genes are TRBV5-4 and TRBJ2-3, with a weak D call TRBD1 (6 bases). V dropped 3 bases and J dropped 5 bases, with 7 bases sitting between them. The CDR3 runs to 12 residues. The germline V gene encodes CDR1 SGHNT and CDR2 YYREEE (reference sequence). DNA for the CDR3: TGTGCCAGCAGCTCAGGGGTAGATACGCAGTATTTT. Translated, it gives CASSSGVDTQYF. Using reference TRBV5-4 and TRBJ2-3 for the parts outside the CDR3, the full variable domain is ETGVTQSPTHLIKTRGQQVTLRCSSQSGHNTVSWYQQALGQGPQFIFQYYREEENGRGNFPPRFSGLQFPNYSSELNVNALELDDSALYLCASSSGVDTQYFGPGTRLTVL.

The rearrangement links TRBV7-2 to TRBJ2-1, with unresolved D. V was clipped by 6 bases and J by 8 bases, with 20 bases between them. Per the germline V gene, CDR1 is SGHTA and CDR2 is FQGNSA. The CDR3 sequence is 15 residues long. The CDR3 region is CASRRDEAVSDEQFF. CDR3 in DNA: TGTGCCAGCAGGAGAGATGAGGCAGTCTCCGATGAGCAGTTCTTC. Filled out from reference TRBV7-2 and TRBJ2-1, the complete variable domain reads GAGVSQSPSNKVTEKGKDVELRCDPISGHTALYWYRQSLGQGLEFLIYFQGNSAPDKSGLPSDRFSAERTGGSVSTLTIQRTQQEDSAVYLCASRRDEAVSDEQFFGPGTRLTVL.

V and J are TRBV6-5 and TRBJ1-3; the D gene is possibly TRBD1 (5 bases). V lost 6 bases to trimming and J lost 1 base, with 7 bases between them. CDR3 size: 13 residues. Germline loops: CDR1 MNHEY, CDR2 SVGAGI. CDR3 protein: CASRGTSGNTIYF. CDR3 nucleotide sequence: TGTGCCAGCAGAGGGACTTCTGGAAACACCATATATTTT.